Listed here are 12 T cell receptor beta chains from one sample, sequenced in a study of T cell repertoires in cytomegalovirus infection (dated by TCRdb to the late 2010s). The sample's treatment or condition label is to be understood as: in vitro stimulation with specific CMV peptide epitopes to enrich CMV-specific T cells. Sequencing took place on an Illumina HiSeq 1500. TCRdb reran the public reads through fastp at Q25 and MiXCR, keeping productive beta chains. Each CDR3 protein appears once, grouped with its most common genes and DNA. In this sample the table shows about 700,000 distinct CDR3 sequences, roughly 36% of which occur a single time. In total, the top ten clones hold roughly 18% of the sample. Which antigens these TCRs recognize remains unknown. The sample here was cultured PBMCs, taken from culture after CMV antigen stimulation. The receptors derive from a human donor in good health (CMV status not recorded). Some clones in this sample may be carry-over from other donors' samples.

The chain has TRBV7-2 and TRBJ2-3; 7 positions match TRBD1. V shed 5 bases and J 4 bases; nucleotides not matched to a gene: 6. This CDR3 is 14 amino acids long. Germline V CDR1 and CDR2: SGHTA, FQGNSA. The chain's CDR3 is CASSLSTGADTQYF. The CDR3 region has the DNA TGTGCCAGCAGCCTAAGTACAGGGGCAGATACGCAGTATTTT.

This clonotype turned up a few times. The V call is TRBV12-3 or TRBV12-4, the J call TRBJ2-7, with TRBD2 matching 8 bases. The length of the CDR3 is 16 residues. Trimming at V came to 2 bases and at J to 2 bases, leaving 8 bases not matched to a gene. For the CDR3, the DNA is TGTGCCAGCAGTTTAACCCCAGCGGGAGCGGCCTACGAGCAGTACTTC. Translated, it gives CASSLTPAGAAYEQYF.

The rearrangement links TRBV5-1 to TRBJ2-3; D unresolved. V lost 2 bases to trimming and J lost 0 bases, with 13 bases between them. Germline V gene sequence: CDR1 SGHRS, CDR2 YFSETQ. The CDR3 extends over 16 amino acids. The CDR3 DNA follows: TGCGCCAGCAGCTTTGGTTTGCTGGGGAGCACAGATACGCAGTATTTT. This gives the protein CASSFGLLGSTDTQYF.

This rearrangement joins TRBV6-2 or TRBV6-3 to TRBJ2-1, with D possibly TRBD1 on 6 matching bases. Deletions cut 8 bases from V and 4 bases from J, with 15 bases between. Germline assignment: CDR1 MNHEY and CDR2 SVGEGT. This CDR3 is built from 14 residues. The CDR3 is CASLYRGQYNEQFF. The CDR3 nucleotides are TGTGCCAGCCTGTACCGGGGACAATACAATGAGCAGTTCTTC.

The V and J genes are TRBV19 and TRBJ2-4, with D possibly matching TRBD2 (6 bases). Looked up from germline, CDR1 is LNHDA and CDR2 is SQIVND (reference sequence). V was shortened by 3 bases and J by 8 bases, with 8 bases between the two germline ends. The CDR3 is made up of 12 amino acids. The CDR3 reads CASSMGGDIQYF. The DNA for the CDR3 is TGTGCCAGTAGTATGGGAGGAGACATTCAGTACTTC.

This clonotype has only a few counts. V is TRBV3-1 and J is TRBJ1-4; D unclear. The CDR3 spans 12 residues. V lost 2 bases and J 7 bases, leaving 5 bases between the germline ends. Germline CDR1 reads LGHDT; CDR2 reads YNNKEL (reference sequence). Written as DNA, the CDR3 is TGTGCCAGCAGCCAAAACGGTGAAAAACTGTTTTTT. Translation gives CASSQNGEKLFF.

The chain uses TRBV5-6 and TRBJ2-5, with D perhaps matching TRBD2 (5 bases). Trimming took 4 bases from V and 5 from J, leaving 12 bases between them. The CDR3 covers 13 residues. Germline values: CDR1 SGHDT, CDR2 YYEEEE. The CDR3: CASSRGSLETQYF. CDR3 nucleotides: TGTGCCAGCAGCAGAGGGAGTCTCGAGACCCAGTACTTC.

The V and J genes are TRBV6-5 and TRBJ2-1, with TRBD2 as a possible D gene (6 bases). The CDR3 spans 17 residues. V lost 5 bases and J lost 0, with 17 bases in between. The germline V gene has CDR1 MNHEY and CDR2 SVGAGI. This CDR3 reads CASSVGRTPLSYNEQFF. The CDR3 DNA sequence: TGTGCCAGCAGTGTTGGGAGGACTCCCCTCTCCTACAATGAGCAGTTCTTC.

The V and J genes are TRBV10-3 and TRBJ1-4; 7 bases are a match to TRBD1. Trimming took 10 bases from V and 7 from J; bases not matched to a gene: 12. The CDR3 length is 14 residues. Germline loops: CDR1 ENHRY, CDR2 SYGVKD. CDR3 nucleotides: TGTGCCAACGGGGGGACAGCTGCAGGTGAAAAACTGTTTTTT. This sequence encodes CANGGTAAGEKLFF.

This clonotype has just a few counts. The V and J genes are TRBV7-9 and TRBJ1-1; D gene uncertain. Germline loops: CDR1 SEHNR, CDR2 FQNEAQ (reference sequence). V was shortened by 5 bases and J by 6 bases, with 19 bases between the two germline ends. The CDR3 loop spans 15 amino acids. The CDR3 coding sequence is TGTGCCAGCAGCCTTGGAGGTTGGGTTGCAGCTGAAGCTTTCTTT. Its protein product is CASSLGGWVAAEAFF.

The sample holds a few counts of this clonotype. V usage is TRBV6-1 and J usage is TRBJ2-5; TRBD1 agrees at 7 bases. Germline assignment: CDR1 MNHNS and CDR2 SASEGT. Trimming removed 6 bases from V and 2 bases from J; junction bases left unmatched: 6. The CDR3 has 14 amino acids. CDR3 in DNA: TGTGCCAGCAGCCACAGGGGTCGGCAAGAGACCCAGTACTTC. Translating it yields CASSHRGRQETQYF.

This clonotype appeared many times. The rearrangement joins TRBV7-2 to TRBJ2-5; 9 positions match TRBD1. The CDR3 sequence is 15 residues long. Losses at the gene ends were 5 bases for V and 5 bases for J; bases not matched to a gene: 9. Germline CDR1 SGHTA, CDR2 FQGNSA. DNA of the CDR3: TGTGCCAGCAGCCCGGGACAGGGAAGAGGGGAGACCCAGTACTTC. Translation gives CASSPGQGRGETQYF.